This entry lists 13 T cell receptor beta chains sequenced from one sample in a study of Ad26.COV2.S vaccination and SARS-CoV-2 variants. Indicated treatment: around 19 received Ad26.COV2.S at low or high dose, single or two shots; 5 received placebo; per-sample allocation not given. Day 63 after the first injection of vaccine or placebo was the sampling time. The method was immunoSEQ multiplex PCR; TCRdb's version includes in-frame clones alone and lacks a portion of them. This repertoire shows 440,000 or so clones, roughly nine tenths found once; its top ten account for roughly 1.7%. This specimen consisted of peripheral blood, obtained in a trial of Ad26.COV2.S vaccine versus placebo. The receptors stem from a person aged 18-65 years who received the Ad26.COV2.S COVID-19 vaccine or a placebo.

The J gene is TRBJ2-1, the V gene TRBV30; 12 bases map to TRBD2. The CDR3 consists of 12 residues. The ends lost 4 bases at V and 12 bases at J; junction bases unmatched: 4. Per the germline V gene, CDR1 is GTSNPN and CDR2 is SVGIG (reference sequence). The CDR3 reads CAWKGLAGMQFF. CDR3 in DNA: TGTGCCTGGAAAGGACTAGCGGGGATGCAGTTCTTC.

This rearrangement joins TRBV5-1 to TRBJ2-7, with 8 bases matching TRBD2. The trim removed 5 bases at V and 1 base at J, leaving 8 bases unmatched. Germline CDR1 and CDR2: SGHRS and YFSETQ. The CDR3 has 15 residues. The CDR3 bases are TGCGCCAGCAGTCCTGCTAGCGGGCTTTCCTACGAGCAGTACTTC. It translates to CASSPASGLSYEQYF.

The CDR3 DNA follows: TGTGCCAGCAGCCCGGGGGGGGGCCCCGAGCTGTTTTTT. It yields the protein CASSPGGGPELFF. The rearrangement joins TRBV4-2 to TRBJ2-2, with 8 positions matching TRBD2. The CDR3 is 13 residues long. Germline lookup yields CDR1 LGHNA and CDR2 YNFKEQ. V was clipped by 4 bases and J by 11 bases; unmatched bases: 6.

The V call is TRBV28, the J call TRBJ2-3; either TRBD1 or TRBD2 may supply D (5 bases each). This CDR3 has 14 residues. V shed 7 bases and J shed 0 bases, with 11 bases lying between them. In germline, CDR1 is MDHEN, CDR2 SYDVKM. The DNA for the CDR3 is TGTGCCAGCAAGAGGGGTTACAGCACAGATACGCAGTATTTT. Protein product: CASKRGYSTDTQYF.

This sequence joins TRBV19 and TRBJ2-1; D is ambiguous. The CDR3 runs to 15 residues. V lost 10 bases to trimming and J lost 0 bases, with 16 bases between them. CDR1 and CDR2 from the germline V gene are LNHDA and SQIVND (reference sequence). The CDR3 loop is CATSMGLSSYNEQFF. The CDR3 DNA is TGTGCCACCTCCATGGGTCTTAGCTCCTACAATGAGCAGTTCTTC.

The chain recombines TRBV6-5 with TRBJ2-3, with a possible D match to TRBD1 (5 bases). Trimming pared 10 bases from V and 7 bases from J, leaving 24 bases between. CDR3 length: 15 amino acids. Germline values: CDR1 MNHEY, CDR2 SVGAGI. In DNA, the CDR3 is TGTGCCACGCAGTACAAGGGGCACTCTCTTTATACGCAGTATTTT. It is translated as CATQYKGHSLYTQYF.

V usage is TRBV9 and J usage is TRBJ1-3; maybe TRBD1 (5 bases). CDR1 and CDR2 (germline): SGDLS, YYNGEE. This CDR3 comprises 17 residues. The V and J ends lost 0 bases and 0 bases respectively, with 13 bases between them. The CDR3 spells CASSVEGWEGSGNTIYF. The CDR3, as DNA: TGTGCCAGCAGCGTAGAGGGGTGGGAAGGCTCTGGAAACACCATATATTTT. The full variable domain, in which reference TRBV9 and TRBJ1-3 provide the parts outside the CDR3, is DSGVTQTPKHLITATGQRVTLRCSPRSGDLSVYWYQQSLDQGLQFLIQYYNGEERAKGNILERFSAQQFPDLHSELNLSSLELGDSALYFCASSVEGWEGSGNTIYFGEGSWLTVV.

This chain connects TRBV10-3 to TRBJ2-1; 12 bases agree with TRBD2. After removal of 3 bases from V and 15 bases from J, the junction contained 9 bases not matched to a gene. Germline loops: CDR1 ENHRY, CDR2 SYGVKD. There are 14 residues in the CDR3. The CDR3 DNA is TGTGCCATCAGTGACAGGCTAGCGGGAGGGCCTTGGTTCTTC. This codes for CAISDRLAGGPWFF.

The V gene is TRBV29-1, the J gene TRBJ2-7; 7 bases agree with TRBD1. With 1 base clipped from V and 7 bases from J, the junction kept 7 bases outside the gene matches. The V gene's germline CDR1 is SQVTM and CDR2 ANQGSEA. The CDR3 consists of 13 residues. The CDR3 nucleotides read TGCAGCGTTGAAGGACAGGGTTTGGGGGAGCAGTACTTC. This encodes CSVEGQGLGEQYF.

This sequence joins TRBV7-8 and TRBJ2-7; 10 bases line up with TRBD2. This CDR3 region has 16 residues. Losses at the gene ends were 3 bases for V and 3 bases for J; bases not matched to a gene: 8. Germline CDR1 is SGHVS and CDR2 is FQNEAQ. CDR3 protein: CASSLTSSGRFYEQYF. The CDR3 nucleotides are TGTGCCAGCAGCTTGACAAGTAGCGGGAGGTTCTACGAGCAGTACTTC.

The CDR3 loop is CATSRDPGKTDYGYTF. The CDR3 DNA reads TGTGCCACCAGCAGAGATCCGGGGAAGACAGACTATGGCTACACCTTC. The J gene is TRBJ1-2, the V gene TRBV15, with a weak D call TRBD1 (5 bases). The V gene's germline CDR1 is LNHNV and CDR2 YYDKDF (reference sequence). This CDR3 spans 16 amino acids. Trimming cost V 0 bases and J 3 bases, with 14 bases left between them.

This sequence joins TRBV5-4 and TRBJ2-1; tentative D call: TRBD1 (5 bases). This CDR3 has 16 residues. The germline V gene encodes CDR1 SGHNT and CDR2 YYREEE (reference sequence). Trimming took 4 bases from V and 5 from J, leaving 19 bases between them. CDR3 nucleotide sequence: TGTGCCAGCAGCCCGCCGGAGACAGCTATCAACAATGAGCAGTTCTTC. It translates to CASSPPETAINNEQFF. The full variable domain, with the rest looked up from reference TRBV5-4 and TRBJ2-1, is ETGVTQSPTHLIKTRGQQVTLRCSSQSGHNTVSWYQQALGQGPQFIFQYYREEENGRGNFPPRFSGLQFPNYSSELNVNALELDDSALYLCASSPPETAINNEQFFGPGTRLTVL.

The V call is TRBV19, the J call TRBJ1-4; D is unresolved. Per the germline V gene, CDR1 is LNHDA and CDR2 is SQIVND (reference sequence). The germline V and J ends were trimmed by 5 bases and 0 bases, with 10 bases remaining between them. The CDR3 consists of 15 residues. As DNA, the CDR3 is TGTGCCAGTAGTTCAACAGCAACAACTAATGAAAAACTGTTTTTT. Protein sequence: CASSSTATTNEKLFF.